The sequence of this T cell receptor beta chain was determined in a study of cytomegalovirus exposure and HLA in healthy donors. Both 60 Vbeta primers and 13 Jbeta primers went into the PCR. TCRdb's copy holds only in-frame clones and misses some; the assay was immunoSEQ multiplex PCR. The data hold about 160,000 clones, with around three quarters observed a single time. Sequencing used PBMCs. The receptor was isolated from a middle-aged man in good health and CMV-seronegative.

The CDR3 protein is CASSYPEKNYGYTF. The CDR3, as DNA: TGTGCCAGCAGTTACCCGGAGAAGAACTATGGCTACACCTTC. The V gene is TRBV6-6, the J gene TRBJ1-2; D not certain. This CDR3 has 14 residues. Germline V gene sequence: CDR1 MNHNY, CDR2 SVGAGI (reference sequence). V dropped 2 bases and J dropped 2 bases, with 9 bases sitting between them.